The sequence of this TCR beta chain was determined in a study of T-cell memory formation after mild COVID-19. Turning to the study itself: TCR clusters were mostly donor specific.

This clonotype has only a few counts. Its antigen remains unidentified. Study conclusions and caveats: Shrinking CD4+ clones resided mostly in CM and EM, and CD8+ ones in EMRA. In pre-infection memory, a portion of responding clones appeared, which suggested that cross-reactive memory joined.

TCRdb independently ran MiXCR on the 5' RACE reads; one entry per CDR3 protein. In the table there are a few hundred thousand distinct CDR3 sequences, approximately 16% of which are singletons. Sequencing was carried out using PBMCs or a T cell subset sorted from them (not recorded which). This receptor was obtained from a man between 18 and 29 years old who had mild COVID-19 (a few samples of this study predate the infection). Cell type and time point are not known.

The CDR3 nucleotides are TGTGCCAGCAGCCAACCCATGGAGACCCAGTACTTC. Translation: CASSQPMETQYF. The rearrangement links TRBV3-1 to TRBJ2-5; no reliable D call. The CDR3 runs 12 residues. Germline CDR1 reads LGHDT; CDR2 reads YNNKEL (reference sequence). V dropped 2 bases and J dropped 5 bases, with 6 bases sitting between them.